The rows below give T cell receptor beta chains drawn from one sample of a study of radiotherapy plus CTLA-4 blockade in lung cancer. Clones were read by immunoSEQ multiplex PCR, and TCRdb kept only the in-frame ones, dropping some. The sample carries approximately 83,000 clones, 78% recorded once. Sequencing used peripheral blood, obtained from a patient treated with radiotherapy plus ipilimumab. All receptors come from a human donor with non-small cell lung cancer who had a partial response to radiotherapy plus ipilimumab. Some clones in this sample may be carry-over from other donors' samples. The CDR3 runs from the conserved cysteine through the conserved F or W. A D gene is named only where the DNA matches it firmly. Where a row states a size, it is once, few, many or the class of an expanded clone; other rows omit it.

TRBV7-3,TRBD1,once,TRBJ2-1,CASSLAGDRGWDNEQFF,TGTGCCAGCAGCTTAGCAGGGGACAGGGGGTGGGACAATGAGCAGTTCTTC
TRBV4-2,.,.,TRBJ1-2,CASGWQGGVYGYTF,TGTGCCAGCGGCTGGCAAGGGGGGGTCTATGGCTACACCTTC
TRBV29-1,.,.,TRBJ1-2,CSVLAQGYTF,TGCAGCGTTCTTGCCCAGGGCTACACCTTC
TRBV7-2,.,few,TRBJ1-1,CASSSHLGGRTEAFF,TGTGCCAGCAGCTCCCACTTAGGGGGACGGACTGAAGCTTTCTTT
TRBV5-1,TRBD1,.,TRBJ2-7,CASTRDRGNYEQYF,TGCGCCAGCACCCGGGACAGGGGGAACTACGAGCAGTACTTC
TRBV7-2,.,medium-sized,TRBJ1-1,CASSAGNTEAFF,TGTGCCAGCAGCGCGGGGAACACTGAAGCTTTCTTT
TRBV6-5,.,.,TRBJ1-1,CASISARGGTEAFF,TGTGCCAGCATCTCGGCACGAGGGGGAACTGAAGCTTTCTTT
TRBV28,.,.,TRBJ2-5,CASSLLGTHQETQYF,TGTGCCAGCAGTCTCCTCGGGACACACCAAGAGACCCAGTACTTC
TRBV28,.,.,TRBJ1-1,CASSLFWGVSGNTEAFF,TGTGCCAGCAGTTTATTTTGGGGGGTTTCGGGGAACACTGAAGCTTTCTTT
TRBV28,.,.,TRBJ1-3,CASSSPSGAEGNTIYF,TGTGCCAGCAGTTCACCTTCAGGGGCGGAAGGAAACACCATATATTTT
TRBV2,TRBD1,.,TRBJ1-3,CASRATGTGNTIYF,TGTGCCAGCAGGGCGACAGGGACCGGGAACACCATATATTTT
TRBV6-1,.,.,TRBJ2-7,CASTKSSIYEQYF,TGTGCCAGCACCAAATCCTCTATCTACGAGCAGTACTTC
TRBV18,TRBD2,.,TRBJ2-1,CASSPASPGTSGRVEQFF,TGTGCCAGCTCACCAGCGTCACCCGGGACTAGCGGGAGGGTGGAGCAGTTCTTC
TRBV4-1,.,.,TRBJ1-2,CASSHATGLGYGYTF,TGCGCCAGCAGCCATGCCACAGGTTTAGGCTATGGCTACACCTTC
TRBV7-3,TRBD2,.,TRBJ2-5,CASSKTSGGYQETQYF,TGTGCCAGCAGCAAGACTAGCGGGGGATACCAAGAGACCCAGTACTTC
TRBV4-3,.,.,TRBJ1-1,CASSQEKGVWGAEAFF,TGCGCCAGCAGCCAAGAAAAAGGGGTGTGGGGCGCTGAAGCTTTCTTT
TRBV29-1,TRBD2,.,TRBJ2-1,CSVVDSGSSNEQFF,TGCAGCGTTGTAGATAGCGGGAGCTCGAATGAGCAGTTCTTC
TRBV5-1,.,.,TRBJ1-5,CASRRDSNQPQHF,TGCGCCAGCCGACGGGATAGCAATCAGCCCCAGCATTTT
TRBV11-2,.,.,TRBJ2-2,CASSPPRAATGELFF,TGTGCCAGCAGCCCCCCCAGGGCGGCCACCGGGGAGCTGTTTTTT
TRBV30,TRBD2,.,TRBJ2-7,CAWSSGSPYEQYF,TGTGCCTGGAGTAGCGGGAGCCCCTACGAGCAGTACTTC
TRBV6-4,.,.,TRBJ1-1,CASSADRQSEAFF,TGTGCCAGCAGTGCCGACAGACAATCTGAAGCTTTCTTT
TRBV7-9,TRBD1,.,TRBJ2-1,CASSLRQGSYNEQFF,TGTGCCAGCAGCTTACGACAGGGGTCCTACAATGAGCAGTTCTTC
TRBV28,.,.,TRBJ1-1,CASRGTAPRDTEAFF,TGTGCCAGCAGAGGAACGGCACCCAGGGACACTGAAGCTTTCTTT
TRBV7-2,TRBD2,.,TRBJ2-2,CASSPSGGANTGELFF,TGTGCCAGCAGCCCTAGCGGGGGGGCGAACACCGGGGAGCTGTTTTTT
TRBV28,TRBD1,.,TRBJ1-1,CASRTGTGVSEAFF,TGTGCCAGCAGAACCGGGACAGGGGTCTCGGAAGCTTTCTTT
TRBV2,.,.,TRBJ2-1,CASSGGEWHEQFF,TGTGCCAGCAGTGGTGGGGAGTGGCATGAGCAGTTCTTC
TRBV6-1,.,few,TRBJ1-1,CASRRGGANTEAFF,TGTGCCAGCAGGAGAGGGGGGGCAAACACTGAAGCTTTCTTT
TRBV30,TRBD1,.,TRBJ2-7,CAWNLGTGFGGYEQYF,TGTGCCTGGAATCTCGGGACAGGGTTCGGTGGCTACGAGCAGTACTTC
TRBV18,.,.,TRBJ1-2,CASSPPGHPNYGYTF,TGTGCCAGCTCACCACCCGGACACCCCAACTATGGCTACACCTTC
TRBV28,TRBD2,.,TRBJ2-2,CASSLQGLAGSGTGELFF,TGTGCCAGCAGTTTACAGGGACTAGCGGGCTCGGGCACCGGGGAGCTGTTTTTT
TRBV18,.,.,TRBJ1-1,CASSPQPNTEAFF,TGTGCCAGCTCACCACAGCCGAACACTGAAGCTTTCTTT
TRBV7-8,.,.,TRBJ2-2,CASSLEGALVTGELFF,TGTGCCAGCAGCTTAGAGGGAGCGTTAGTGACCGGGGAGCTGTTTTTT
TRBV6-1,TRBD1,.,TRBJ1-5,CASSHRGLGQPQHF,TGTGCCAGCAGCCACAGGGGGCTTGGTCAGCCCCAGCATTTT
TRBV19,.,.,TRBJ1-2,CASSLGGYGYTF,TGTGCCAGTAGCCTAGGGGGCTATGGCTACACCTTC
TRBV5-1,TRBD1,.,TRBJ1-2,CASSSQDRGLKGYTF,TGCGCCAGCAGCTCCCAGGACAGGGGGCTTAAGGGCTACACCTTC
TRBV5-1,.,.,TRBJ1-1,CASSLAGVVNTEAFF,TGCGCCAGCAGCTTGGCAGGGGTTGTGAACACTGAAGCTTTCTTT
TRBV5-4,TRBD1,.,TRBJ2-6,CASSGRGLGANVLTF,TGTGCCAGCAGCGGCAGGGGGCTCGGGGCCAACGTCCTGACTTTC
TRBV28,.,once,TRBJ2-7,CASRTALEQYF,TGTGCCAGCAGGACAGCCTTGGAGCAGTACTTC
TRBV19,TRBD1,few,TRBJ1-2,CASSTVGQVYGYTF,TGTGCCAGTAGTACCGTGGGACAGGTCTATGGCTACACCTTC
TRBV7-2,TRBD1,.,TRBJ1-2,CASSLQGAYGYTF,TGTGCCAGCAGCTTACAGGGGGCCTATGGCTACACCTTC
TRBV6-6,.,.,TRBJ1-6,CASSPSTVNNSPLHF,TGTGCCAGCAGTCCTTCGACAGTAAATAATTCACCCCTCCACTTT
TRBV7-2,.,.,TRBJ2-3,CASSAYTDTQYF,TGTGCCAGCAGCGCCTACACAGATACGCAGTATTTT
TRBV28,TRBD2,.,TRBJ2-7,CASRPQTRASGRYEQYF,TGTGCCAGCAGGCCCCAGACGAGGGCTAGCGGAAGATACGAGCAGTACTTC
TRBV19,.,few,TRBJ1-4,CASGRVSNEKLFF,TGTGCCAGTGGCAGGGTTTCCAATGAAAAACTGTTTTTT
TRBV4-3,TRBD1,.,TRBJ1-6,CASSQDSFRGTGGLSYNSPLHF,TGCGCCAGCAGCCAAGATTCATTCCGCGGGACAGGGGGCCTCTCCTATAATTCACCCCTCCACTTT
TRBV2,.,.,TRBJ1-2,CASIRVVSYGYTF,TGTGCCAGCATCCGGGTCGTCTCGTATGGCTACACCTTC
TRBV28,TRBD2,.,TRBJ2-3,CASSPPGGRYTQYF,TGTGCCAGCAGTCCGCCGGGGGGGCGATATACGCAGTATTTT
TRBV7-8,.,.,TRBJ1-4,CASSLVPPGATNEKLFF,TGTGCCAGCAGCTTAGTTCCCCCAGGTGCAACTAATGAAAAACTGTTTTTT
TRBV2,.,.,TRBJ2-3,CASSFTDTQYF,TGTGCCTCCTCGTTCACAGATACGCAGTATTTT
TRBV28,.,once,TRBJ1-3,CASSSGQNGNTIYF,TGTGCCAGCAGCTCCGGACAGAACGGAAACACCATATATTTT
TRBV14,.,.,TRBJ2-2,CASSVIRGSNTGELFF,TGTGCCAGCAGCGTCATTAGGGGATCGAACACCGGGGAGCTGTTTTTT
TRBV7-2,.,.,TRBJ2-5,CASRPGGDRERTQYF,TGTGCCAGCAGGCCCGGTGGGGATCGGGAGAGGACCCAGTACTTC
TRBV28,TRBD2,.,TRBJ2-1,CASSFGGRARQFF,TGTGCCAGCAGTTTTGGGGGGAGGGCCCGGCAGTTCTTC